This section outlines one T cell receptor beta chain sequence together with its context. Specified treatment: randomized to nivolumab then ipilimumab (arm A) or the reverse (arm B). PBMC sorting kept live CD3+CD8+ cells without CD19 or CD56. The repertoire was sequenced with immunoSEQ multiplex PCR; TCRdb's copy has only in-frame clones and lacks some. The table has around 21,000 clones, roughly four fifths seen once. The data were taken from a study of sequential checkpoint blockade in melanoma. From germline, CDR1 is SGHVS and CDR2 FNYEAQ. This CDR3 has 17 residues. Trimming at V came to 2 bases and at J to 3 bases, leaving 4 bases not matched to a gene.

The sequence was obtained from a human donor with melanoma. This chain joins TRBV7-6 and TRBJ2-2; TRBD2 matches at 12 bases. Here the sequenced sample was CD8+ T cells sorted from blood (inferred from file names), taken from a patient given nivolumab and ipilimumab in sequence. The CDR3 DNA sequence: TGTGCCAGCAGCTTATCCCGGACTAGCGGGGACACCGGGGAGCTGTTTTTT. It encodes CASSLSRTSGDTGELFF.